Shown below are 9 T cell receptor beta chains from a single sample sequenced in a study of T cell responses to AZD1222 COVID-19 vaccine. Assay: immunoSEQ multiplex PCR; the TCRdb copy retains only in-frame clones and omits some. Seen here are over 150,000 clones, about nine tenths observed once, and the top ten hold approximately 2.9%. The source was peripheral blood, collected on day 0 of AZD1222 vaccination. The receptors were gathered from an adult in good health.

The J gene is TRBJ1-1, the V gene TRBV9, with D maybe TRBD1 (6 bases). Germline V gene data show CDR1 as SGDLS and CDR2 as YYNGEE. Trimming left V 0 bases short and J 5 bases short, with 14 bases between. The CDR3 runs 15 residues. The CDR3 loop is CASSVGRTEGTEAFF. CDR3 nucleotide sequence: TGTGCCAGCAGCGTAGGACGGACAGAGGGAACTGAAGCTTTCTTT.

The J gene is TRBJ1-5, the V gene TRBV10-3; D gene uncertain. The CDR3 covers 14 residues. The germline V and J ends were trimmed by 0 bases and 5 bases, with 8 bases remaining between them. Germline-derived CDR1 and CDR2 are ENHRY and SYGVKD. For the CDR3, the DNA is TGTGCCATCAGTGAGTCAGGGTTAGATCAGCCCCAGCATTTT. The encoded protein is CAISESGLDQPQHF.

The CDR3 coding sequence is TGTGCCAGCAGCCCACGGACGCGATGGACTGAAGCTTTCTTT. Encoded protein: CASSPRTRWTEAFF. J is TRBJ1-1 and V is TRBV13; D not certain. Per the germline V gene, CDR1 is PRHDT and CDR2 is FYEKMQ (reference sequence). CDR3 length: 14 residues. The germline V and J ends were trimmed by 5 bases and 5 bases, with 15 bases remaining between them.

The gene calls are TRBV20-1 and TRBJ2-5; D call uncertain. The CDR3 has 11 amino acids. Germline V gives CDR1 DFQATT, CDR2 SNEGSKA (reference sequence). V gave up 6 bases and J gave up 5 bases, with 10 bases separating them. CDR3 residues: CSALGVETQYF. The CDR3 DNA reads TGCAGTGCCCTAGGAGTGGAGACCCAGTACTTC.

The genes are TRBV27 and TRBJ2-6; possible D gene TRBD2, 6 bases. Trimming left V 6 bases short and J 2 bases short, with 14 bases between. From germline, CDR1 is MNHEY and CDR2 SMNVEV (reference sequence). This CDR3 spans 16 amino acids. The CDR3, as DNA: TGTGCCAGCAGCCTCCTGTCGGGAGCTGGGGCCAACGTCCTGACTTTC. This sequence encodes CASSLLSGAGANVLTF.

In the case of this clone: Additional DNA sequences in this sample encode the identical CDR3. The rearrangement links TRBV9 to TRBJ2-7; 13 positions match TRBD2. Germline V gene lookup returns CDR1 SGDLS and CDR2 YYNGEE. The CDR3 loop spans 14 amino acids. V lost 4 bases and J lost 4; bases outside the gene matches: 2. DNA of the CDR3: TGTGCCAGCAGCCCGACTAGCGGGGGGTACGAGCAGTACTTC. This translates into CASSPTSGGYEQYF.

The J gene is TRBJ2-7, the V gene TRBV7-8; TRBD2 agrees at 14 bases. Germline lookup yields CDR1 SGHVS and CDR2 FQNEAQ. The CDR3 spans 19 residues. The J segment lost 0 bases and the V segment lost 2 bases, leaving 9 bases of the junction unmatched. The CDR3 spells CASSLQWTSGGPSSYEQYF. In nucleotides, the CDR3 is TGTGCCAGCAGCTTACAGTGGACTAGCGGGGGGCCTTCCTCCTACGAGCAGTACTTC.

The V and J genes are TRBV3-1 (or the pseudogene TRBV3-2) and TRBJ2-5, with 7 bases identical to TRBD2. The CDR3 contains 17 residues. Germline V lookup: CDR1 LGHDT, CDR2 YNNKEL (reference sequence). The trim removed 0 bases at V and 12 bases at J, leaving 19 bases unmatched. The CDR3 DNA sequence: TGTGCCAGCAGCCAAGATTTTGGGAGACCGGGAGGACTGTCGGAGTACTTC. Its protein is CASSQDFGRPGGLSEYF.

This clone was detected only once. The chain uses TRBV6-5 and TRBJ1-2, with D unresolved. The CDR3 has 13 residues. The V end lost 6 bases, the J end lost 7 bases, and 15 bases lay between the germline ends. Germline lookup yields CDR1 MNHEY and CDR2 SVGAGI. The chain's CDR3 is CASRIGVSSGYTF. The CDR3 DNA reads TGTGCCAGCAGGATTGGGGTTAGCTCTGGCTACACCTTC.